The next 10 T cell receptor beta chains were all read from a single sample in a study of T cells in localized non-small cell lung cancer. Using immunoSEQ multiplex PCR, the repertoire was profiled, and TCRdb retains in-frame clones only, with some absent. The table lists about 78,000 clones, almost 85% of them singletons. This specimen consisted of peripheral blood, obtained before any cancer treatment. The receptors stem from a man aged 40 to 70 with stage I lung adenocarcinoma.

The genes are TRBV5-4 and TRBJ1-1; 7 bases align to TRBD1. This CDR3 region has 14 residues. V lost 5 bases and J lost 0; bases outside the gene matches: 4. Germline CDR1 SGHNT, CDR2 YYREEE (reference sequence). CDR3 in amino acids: CASSRQGVNTEAFF. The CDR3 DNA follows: TGTGCCAGCAGTCGACAGGGTGTGAACACTGAAGCTTTCTTT.

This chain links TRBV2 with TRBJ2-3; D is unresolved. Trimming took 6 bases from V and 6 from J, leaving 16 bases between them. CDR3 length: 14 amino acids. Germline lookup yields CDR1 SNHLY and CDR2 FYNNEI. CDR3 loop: CASRRKTESDTQYF. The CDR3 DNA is TGTGCCAGCAGAAGGAAAACAGAAAGTGATACGCAGTATTTT.

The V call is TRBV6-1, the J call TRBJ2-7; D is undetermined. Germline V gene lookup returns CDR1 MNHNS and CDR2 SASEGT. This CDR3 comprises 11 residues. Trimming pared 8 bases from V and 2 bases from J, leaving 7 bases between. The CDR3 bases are TGTGCCAGCCGGGCTCCCTACGAGCAGTACTTC. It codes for CASRAPYEQYF.

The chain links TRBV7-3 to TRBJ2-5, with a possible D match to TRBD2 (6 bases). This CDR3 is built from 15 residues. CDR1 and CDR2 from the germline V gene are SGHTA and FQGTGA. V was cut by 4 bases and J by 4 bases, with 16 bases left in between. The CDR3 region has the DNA TGTGCCAGCAGCTCCAGCGGGCGGGGCAGAGAGACCCAGTACTTC. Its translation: CASSSSGRGRETQYF.

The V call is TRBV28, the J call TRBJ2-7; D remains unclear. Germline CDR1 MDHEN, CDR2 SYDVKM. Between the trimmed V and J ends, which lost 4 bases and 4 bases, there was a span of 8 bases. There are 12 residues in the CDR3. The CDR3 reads CASSSSNYEQYF. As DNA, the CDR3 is TGTGCCAGCAGTTCCTCAAATTACGAGCAGTACTTC.

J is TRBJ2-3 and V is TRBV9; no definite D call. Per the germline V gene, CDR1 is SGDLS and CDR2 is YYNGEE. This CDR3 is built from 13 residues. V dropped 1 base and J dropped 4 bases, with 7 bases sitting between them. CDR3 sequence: CASSVNPPDTQYF. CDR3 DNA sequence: TGTGCCAGCAGCGTAAACCCCCCAGATACGCAGTATTTT.

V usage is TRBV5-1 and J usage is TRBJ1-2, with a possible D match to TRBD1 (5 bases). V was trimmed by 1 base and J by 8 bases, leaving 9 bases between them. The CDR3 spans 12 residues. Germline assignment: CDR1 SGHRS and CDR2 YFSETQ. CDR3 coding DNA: TGCGCCAGCAGCTTGAATCAGGGCGGCTACACCTTC. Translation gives CASSLNQGGYTF.

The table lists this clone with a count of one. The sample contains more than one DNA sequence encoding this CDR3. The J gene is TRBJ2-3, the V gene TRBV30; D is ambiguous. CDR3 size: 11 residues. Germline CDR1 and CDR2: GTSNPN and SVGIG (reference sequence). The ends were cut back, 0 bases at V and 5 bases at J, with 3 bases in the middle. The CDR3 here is CAWSVGDTQYF. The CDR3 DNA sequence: TGTGCCTGGAGTGTAGGAGATACGCAGTATTTT. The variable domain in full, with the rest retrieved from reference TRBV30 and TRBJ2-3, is SQTIHQWPATLVQPVGSPLSLECTVEGTSNPNLYWYRQAAGRGLQLLFYSVGIGQISSEVPQNLSASRPQDRQFILSSKKLLLSDSGFYLCAWSVGDTQYFGPGTRLTVL.

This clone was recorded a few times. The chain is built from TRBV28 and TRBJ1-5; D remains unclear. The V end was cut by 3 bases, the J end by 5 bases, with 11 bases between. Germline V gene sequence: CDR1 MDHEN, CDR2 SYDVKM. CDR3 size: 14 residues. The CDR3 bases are TGTGCCAGCAGTTTGCCCACAGATTATCAGCCCCAGCATTTT. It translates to CASSLPTDYQPQHF.

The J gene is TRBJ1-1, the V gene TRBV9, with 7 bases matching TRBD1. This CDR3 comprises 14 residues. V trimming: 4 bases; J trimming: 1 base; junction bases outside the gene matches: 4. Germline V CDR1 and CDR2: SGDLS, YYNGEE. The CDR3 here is CASSPGTANTEAFF. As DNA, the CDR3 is TGTGCCAGCAGCCCCGGGACAGCGAACACTGAAGCTTTCTTT.